Shown below are 6 T cell receptor beta chains from a single sample sequenced in a study of response to subunit inactivated influenza vaccine. TCRdb re-analysed the RT-PCR reads in MiXCR, keeping a single row per CDR3 protein. The repertoire holds 500,000 or so distinct CDR3 sequences, with 15% to 20% as singletons. The sample in question was CD4+ T cells sorted from PBMCs, obtained less than 30 months after vaccination. The receptors shown here come from a man aged 50 to 75 who received an inactivated influenza vaccine.

This clonotype turned up a few times. The chain recombines TRBV5-1 with TRBJ2-3; possibly TRBD1 for D (5 bases). CDR1 SGHRS and CDR2 YFSETQ come from the germline V gene. The CDR3 consists of 14 residues. Trimming pared 4 bases from V and 2 bases from J, leaving 11 bases between. CDR3 in DNA: TGCGCCAGCAGCCCGCAGGGTCCCACAGATACGCAGTATTTT. Protein product: CASSPQGPTDTQYF. Using reference TRBV5-1 and TRBJ2-3 for the parts outside the CDR3, the full variable domain is KAGVTQTPRYLIKTRGQQVTLSCSPISGHRSVSWYQQTPGQGLQFLFEYFSETQRNKGNFPGRFSGRQFSNSRSEMNVSTLELGDSALYLCASSPQGPTDTQYFGPGTRLTVL.

In its sample, this clonotype was seen a few times. V and J are TRBV3-1 and TRBJ2-1, with D perhaps TRBD1 (5 bases). Trimming left V 1 base short and J 10 bases short, with 14 bases between. CDR3 length equals 14 residues. Germline V gives CDR1 LGHDT, CDR2 YNNKEL (reference sequence). In DNA, the CDR3 is TGTGCCAGCAGCCAAGCAATGCAGGGTGGCGAGCAGTTCTTC. Amino acids: CASSQAMQGGEQFF.

About this clonotype itself: A much more abundant neighbour one base away suggests this may be a read error. This chain uses TRBV7-2 with TRBJ2-7, with 9 bases lining up with TRBD1. This CDR3 has 15 amino acids. Germline V CDR1 and CDR2: SGHTA, FQGNSA. V lost 2 bases to trimming and J lost 2 bases; unmatched junction nucleotides: 4. The CDR3: CASSLMGTGPYEQYF. CDR3 DNA: TGTGCCAGCAGCTTAATGGGGACAGGGCCCTACGAGCAGTACTTC.

This clonotype has just a few counts. A junction boundary mismatches the germline segment, possibly from a read error. V usage is TRBV7-2 and J usage is TRBJ1-3, with D possibly matching TRBD1 (6 bases). The CDR3 is 14 amino acids. CDR1 and CDR2 from the germline V gene are SGHTA and FQGNSA. CDR3 in DNA: TGTGCCAGCAGCTTTCAACAGGGATTCTCTGGGTGGCATTTT. Residues: CASSFQQGFSGWHF.

The rearrangement joins TRBV6-5 to TRBJ2-3; 7 bases are shared with TRBD2. Germline trimming cut 2 bases from V and 4 bases from J; bases unmatched to any gene: 6. The CDR3 covers 15 residues. Germline V gene data show CDR1 as MNHEY and CDR2 as SVGAGI. CDR3 in amino acids: CASSYRGGSADTQYF. For the CDR3, the DNA is TGTGCCAGCAGTTACCGGGGCGGGAGCGCAGATACGCAGTATTTT.

This clonotype was counted at least ten times. The chain combines TRBV10-3 with TRBJ2-2, with D hard to call. The CDR3 runs 14 residues. The germline CDR1 and CDR2 sequences are ENHRY and SYGVKD. The V and J ends lost 4 bases and 1 base respectively, with 7 bases between them. This CDR3 reads CAISVTRNTGELFF. The CDR3 DNA reads TGTGCCATCAGTGTGACTCGGAACACCGGGGAGCTGTTTTTT.